The 28 T cell receptor beta chains listed next were all sequenced from one sample in a study. Via MiXCR, TCRdb re-called the RT-PCR reads, giving one row per CDR3 protein. The sample lists hundreds of thousands of distinct CDR3 sequences, approximately 15% occurring once. Sequencing was carried out using memory CD4+ T cells from blood. Receptor source: a female donor in good health, serving as a healthy control.

The table lists this clonotype with a few counts. The rearrangement links TRBV28 to TRBJ2-1; D unresolved. The V and J ends lost 2 bases and 5 bases respectively, with 19 bases between them. This CDR3 has 17 amino acids. Per the germline V gene, CDR1 is MDHEN and CDR2 is SYDVKM. The CDR3: CASSLSRTGAENNEQFF. In DNA, the CDR3 is TGTGCCAGCAGTTTAAGCCGTACGGGCGCGGAAAACAATGAGCAGTTCTTC.

The rearrangement uses TRBV7-2 and TRBJ1-1; D is undetermined. The CDR3 is made up of 15 amino acids. V lost 3 bases and J lost 4, with 15 bases in between. Germline CDR1 reads SGHTA; CDR2 reads FQGNSA. In nucleotides, the CDR3 is TGTGCCAGCAGCTTCCGGGGAAGCGGGAGCACTGAAGCTTTCTTT. Encoded protein: CASSFRGSGSTEAFF.

J is TRBJ2-1 and V is TRBV5-1; D unresolved. The CDR3 is 17 residues long. CDR1 is SGHRS and CDR2 is YFSETQ in the germline V gene. With 0 bases removed from V and 2 bases from J, the gap between germline ends came to 15 bases. The CDR3 loop reads CASSLVLRGTAYNEQFF. CDR3 DNA sequence: TGCGCCAGCAGCTTGGTTCTTCGAGGAACAGCCTACAATGAGCAGTTCTTC.

This clonotype was counted only a few times. The chain is built from TRBV3-1 and TRBJ1-2; no reliable D call. CDR3 length equals 17 residues. The germline CDR1 and CDR2 sequences are LGHDT and YNNKEL (reference sequence). The germline V and J ends were trimmed by 4 bases and 4 bases, with 22 bases remaining between them. The CDR3 DNA is TGTGCCAGCAGCCGTCGGGTGTCTATTCCAACGGGCTATGGCTACACCTTC. Translated, it gives CASSRRVSIPTGYGYTF.

This clonotype was observed a handful of times. The genes are TRBV20-1 and TRBJ2-1, with D possibly called TRBD1 or TRBD2 (5 bases each). V gave up 2 bases and J gave up 9 bases, with 29 bases separating them. This CDR3 has 18 amino acids. The germline gives CDR1 DFQATT, CDR2 SNEGSKA (reference sequence). The DNA for the CDR3 is TGCAGTGCTAGAATAAGACAAACCGGGACCTCGGGCTTGGGTGAGCAGTTCTTC. Protein sequence: CSARIRQTGTSGLGEQFF.

The table lists this clonotype with a few counts. This chain joins TRBV29-1 and TRBJ1-4; D uncertain. Germline assignment: CDR1 SQVTM and CDR2 ANQGSEA. There are 15 residues in the CDR3. The germline V and J ends were trimmed by 5 bases and 0 bases, with 13 bases remaining between them. CDR3 DNA: TGCAGCGTTCTTGATACCCAGGCAACTAATGAAAAACTGTTTTTT. Amino acid sequence: CSVLDTQATNEKLFF.

V and J are TRBV3-1 and TRBJ2-5; no clear D. Germline lookup yields CDR1 LGHDT and CDR2 YNNKEL (reference sequence). The CDR3 has 16 amino acids. The ends were cut back, 2 bases at V and 5 bases at J, with 18 bases in the middle. CDR3 region: CASSQTETVTMETQYF. CDR3 DNA: TGTGCCAGCAGCCAAACGGAAACAGTGACCATGGAGACCCAGTACTTC.

This clonotype was seen repeatedly, ten times or more. The rearrangement links TRBV7-2 to TRBJ1-2; D is possibly TRBD1 (5 bases). Germline CDR1 is SGHTA and CDR2 is FQGNSA. Trimming took 5 bases from V and 7 from J, leaving 14 bases between them. The CDR3 runs 13 residues. The CDR3 sequence is CASSTRTRAGYTF. Here the CDR3 DNA reads TGTGCCAGCAGCACCCGGACACGCGCTGGCTACACCTTC. Combining the CDR3 with reference TRBV7-2 and TRBJ1-2 gives the whole variable domain GAGVSQSPSNKVTEKGKDVELRCDPISGHTALYWYRQSLGQGLEFLIYFQGNSAPDKSGLPSDRFSAERTGGSVSTLTIQRTQQEDSAVYLCASSTRTRAGYTFGSGTRLTVV.

This clonotype has just a few counts. This chain connects TRBV14 to TRBJ2-1, with D hard to call. Germline assignment: CDR1 SGHDN and CDR2 FVKESK. V lost 4 bases and J lost 5, with 12 bases in between. The CDR3 length is 14 residues. CDR3 DNA: TGTGCCAGCAGCCTCGGGTCGTGGGACAATGAGCAGTTCTTC. It encodes CASSLGSWDNEQFF.

This clonotype occurred many times. J is TRBJ1-4 and V is TRBV5-1; 10 bases are shared with TRBD1. Looked up from germline, CDR1 is SGHRS and CDR2 is YFSETQ. This CDR3 is built from 16 residues. J was trimmed by 7 bases and V by 0 bases; bases with no gene match: 6. CDR3 sequence: CASSLAGQGGLEKLFF. The CDR3 nucleotides are TGCGCCAGCAGCTTGGCAGGACAGGGGGGGCTTGAAAAACTGTTTTTT.

This clonotype came up a few times. The gene calls are TRBV20-1 and TRBJ2-3, with TRBD2 matching over 10 bases. After removal of 5 bases from V and 5 bases from J, the junction contained 13 bases not matched to a gene. The germline V gene encodes CDR1 DFQATT and CDR2 SNEGSKA (reference sequence). The length of the CDR3 is 16 residues. CDR3 sequence (DNA): TGCAGTGCTCCCCGATGGAGCGGGGGGGCAGAAGATACGCAGTATTTT. Protein sequence: CSAPRWSGGAEDTQYF.

Only a few counts were recorded for this clonotype. This chain joins TRBV6-1 and TRBJ1-5; D remains unclear. This CDR3 comprises 15 residues. Germline V gene sequence: CDR1 MNHNS, CDR2 SASEGT. Trimming took off 1 base at V and 2 bases at J, with 9 bases between the two ends. The CDR3 DNA reads as TGTGCCAGCAGTGAAGTTTCCGGGGGCAATCAGCCCCAGCATTTT. Residues: CASSEVSGGNQPQHF.

V and J are TRBV20-1 and TRBJ2-2; 9 bases align to TRBD2. The germline CDR1 and CDR2 sequences are DFQATT and SNEGSKA (reference sequence). The CDR3 has 15 amino acids. With V trimmed by 2 bases and J by 6 bases, 7 bases remained unmatched. The DNA of the CDR3 is TGCAGTGCTAGACCTAGCGGGACAGACTCCGGGGAGCTGTTTTTT. It yields the protein CSARPSGTDSGELFF.

The V call is TRBV7-8, the J call TRBJ1-2, with D possibly TRBD1 on 5 matching bases. CDR3 length: 14 residues. The V gene's germline CDR1 is SGHVS and CDR2 FQNEAQ. V was cut by 1 base and J by 7 bases, with 13 bases left in between. The CDR3 region has the DNA TGTGCCAGCAGCTTAGAGGGCAGGGCTCCTGGCTACACCTTC. Protein sequence: CASSLEGRAPGYTF.

The sample holds a few counts of this clonotype. This chain joins TRBV6-5 and TRBJ2-5, with 9 bases aligning to TRBD2. There are 14 residues in the CDR3. Germline trimming cut 5 bases from V and 4 bases from J; bases unmatched to any gene: 5. Germline V gene sequence: CDR1 MNHEY, CDR2 SVGAGI. The chain's CDR3 is CASSTLSGRETQYF. The CDR3 coding sequence is TGTGCCAGCAGTACCCTTAGCGGGAGAGAGACCCAGTACTTC.

Remarks on this clonotype: With a much larger clone just one base away, this may be a read error. The J gene is TRBJ2-5, the V gene TRBV5-5, with D uncertain. The CDR3 consists of 14 residues. Germline V gene lookup returns CDR1 SGHKS and CDR2 YYEKEE (reference sequence). CDR3 in amino acids: CASSLVPEKDTQYF. CDR3 DNA: TGTGCCAGCAGCTTGGTGCCAGAGAAAGACACCCAGTACTTC.

This chain links TRBV11-2 with TRBJ2-1, with TRBD2 as a possible D gene (5 bases). The length of the CDR3 is 17 residues. Germline values: CDR1 SGHAT, CDR2 FQNNGV. The V and J ends lost 0 bases and 2 bases respectively, with 14 bases between them. The CDR3 here is CASSLDLGSATYNEQFF. Here the CDR3 DNA reads TGTGCCAGCAGCTTAGATCTGGGGAGCGCCACCTACAATGAGCAGTTCTTC.

The chain recombines TRBV7-2 with TRBJ2-3; tentative D call: TRBD2 (6 bases). Germline values: CDR1 SGHTA, CDR2 FQGNSA. The CDR3 loop spans 14 amino acids. Trimming removed 9 bases from V and 4 bases from J, with 17 bases in between. CDR3 amino acids: CASRDSMGSDTQYF. The CDR3 DNA sequence: TGTGCCAGTCGGGACTCAATGGGGTCAGATACGCAGTATTTT.

The J gene is TRBJ1-6, the V gene TRBV3-1; no firm D call. V was pared by 4 bases and J by 10 bases, with 8 bases between. The CDR3 is 12 residues long. The V gene's germline CDR1 is LGHDT and CDR2 YNNKEL (reference sequence). CDR3 bases: TGTGCCAGCAGCCTAGTTTTATCACCCCTCCACTTT. Protein sequence: CASSLVLSPLHF.

In this sample, this clonotype turned up many times. The J gene is TRBJ1-1, the V gene TRBV20-1, with D possibly matching TRBD1 (6 bases). From germline, CDR1 is DFQATT and CDR2 SNEGSKA (reference sequence). Between the trimmed V and J ends, which lost 0 bases and 0 bases, there was a span of 14 bases. The length of the CDR3 is 16 residues. The CDR3 reads CSARDRDNVVNTEAFF. The CDR3 nucleotides read TGCAGTGCTAGAGATCGGGACAATGTAGTGAACACTGAAGCTTTCTTT.

The chain couples TRBV20-1 to TRBJ2-2, with TRBD1 as a possible D gene (6 bases). Trimming pared 3 bases from V and 8 bases from J, leaving 13 bases between. CDR1 and CDR2 (germline): DFQATT, SNEGSKA (reference sequence). The CDR3 has 13 amino acids. The CDR3 is CSASSQGIGELFF. The DNA for the CDR3 is TGCAGTGCTAGTTCCCAGGGGATAGGGGAGCTGTTTTTT.

This clonotype was detected a few times. The J gene is TRBJ2-3, the V gene TRBV6-2 or TRBV6-3; 10 bases match TRBD1. Trimming at V came to 5 bases and at J to 3 bases, leaving 11 bases not matched to a gene. CDR3 size: 17 residues. Per germline, CDR1 MNHEY and CDR2 SVGEGT. CDR3 in amino acids: CASSARQGQGKTDTQYF. DNA of the CDR3: TGTGCCAGCAGTGCCCGACAGGGACAGGGGAAGACAGATACGCAGTATTTT.

Ten or more counts support this clonotype. The rearrangement uses TRBV6-4 and TRBJ1-5, with no clear D. Germline-derived CDR1 and CDR2 are MRHNA and SNTAGT. V was clipped by 6 bases and J by 5 bases, with 11 bases between them. The CDR3 is 13 residues long. CDR3 residues: CASRTPRHQPQHF. Here the CDR3 DNA reads TGTGCCAGCAGGACCCCGCGCCATCAGCCCCAGCATTTT.

As for this clonotype: With a much larger clone just one base away, this may be a read error. The genes are TRBV20-1 and TRBJ2-1, with D possibly matching TRBD2 (5 bases). The CDR3 sequence is 14 residues long. Germline V CDR1 and CDR2: DFQATT, SNEGSKA (reference sequence). The CDR3 region is CSARDPSSRTPLLF. DNA for the CDR3: TGCAGTGCTAGAGATCCCTCATCCAGGACTCCCCTTCTCTTC.

The sample holds a few counts of this clonotype. The rearrangement links TRBV9 to TRBJ2-2; TRBD2 matches at 11 bases. The germline V gene encodes CDR1 SGDLS and CDR2 YYNGEE. CDR3 size: 16 residues. V was pared by 7 bases and J by 6 bases, with 11 bases of the junction left unmatched. The DNA of the CDR3 is TGTGCCAGCGGATATAGCGGGAGGGCCCTTTCCGGGGAGCTGTTTTTT. This gives the protein CASGYSGRALSGELFF. Supplemented by reference TRBV9 and TRBJ2-2, the full variable domain reads DSGVTQTPKHLITATGQRVTLRCSPRSGDLSVYWYQQSLDQGLQFLIQYYNGEERAKGNILERFSAQQFPDLHSELNLSSLELGDSALYFCASGYSGRALSGELFFGEGSRLTVL.

The chain joins TRBV27 to TRBJ2-1; 10 bases fit TRBD2. CDR3 length: 16 residues. Germline CDR1 reads MNHEY; CDR2 reads SMNVEV (reference sequence). V lost 4 bases, J lost 9 bases, and 12 bases stayed unmatched. CDR3 bases: TGTGCCAGCAGTTCGCCGGCTAGCGGGAGACCGAGTGAGCAGTTCTTC. It yields the protein CASSSPASGRPSEQFF.

The chain carries TRBV7-3 and TRBJ2-2, with 9 bases identical to TRBD2. V was pared by 5 bases and J by 2 bases, with 12 bases of the junction left unmatched. Germline CDR1 SGHTA, CDR2 FQGTGA. The CDR3 runs 18 residues. The CDR3 spells CASSSGKWGLANTGELFF. The CDR3 nucleotides read TGTGCCAGCAGCAGCGGAAAGTGGGGACTAGCCAACACCGGGGAGCTGTTTTTT.

As for this clonotype: With a much larger clone just one base away, this may be a read error. The chain combines TRBV6-6 with TRBJ2-5, with D perhaps TRBD2 (6 bases). Germline values: CDR1 MNHNY, CDR2 SVGAGI (reference sequence). This CDR3 comprises 15 residues. Trimming left V 7 bases short and J 1 base short, with 16 bases between. This CDR3 is CASNRGVGGQETQYF. Here the CDR3 DNA reads TGTGCCAGCAATAGGGGAGTCGGGGGCCAAGAGACCCAGTACTTC.